This TCR beta chain derives from a study of monozygotic twins with inflammatory bowel disease. Germline V CDR1 and CDR2: KGHSY, FQNENV. CDR3 length equals 15 residues. The authors drew approximately 2.5 ml of blood from each donor. Unsorted whole blood yielded the total RNA, with T cells left unselected. As concerns this clonotype: What it binds is unknown.

Findings of the study overall: Those with IBD had lower TCRbeta diversity (inverse Simpson) than their healthy co-twins did.

TCRdb re-called the 5' RACE reads; one entry per CDR3 protein, DNA not given. The ten top clones account for 2% to 3%, within a sample of approximately 390,000 distinct CDR3 sequences. The sequence was collected from a human donor with ulcerative colitis or Crohn's disease, or a healthy co-twin of an affected twin (not recorded which). The J gene is TRBJ2-7, the V gene TRBV16. The sequencing sample was made of blood. CDR3: CASSHSATVSYEQYF.